The TCR beta chain under discussion was sequenced for a study of early stage breast cancer tumors. Study-level information: Of roughly 17 invasive breast tumors, about a dozen were hormone receptor-positive, HER2-negative. General observations from the study: Compared with adjacent normal breast, tumors showed 2.5 to 3-fold denser, more clonal T cells.

The table lists this clone with a few counts. What it binds is unknown. Profiled with immunoSEQ multiplex PCR; TCRdb holds only in-frame clones, not every one. The sample records a few thousand clones, around 68% being singletons. This CDR3 contains 16 residues. CDR1 and CDR2 (germline): SGHDT, YYEEEE. V was pared by 4 bases and J by 3 bases, with 10 bases of the junction left unmatched. The V gene is TRBV5-6, the J gene TRBJ1-2, with 9 bases fitting TRBD1. This receptor was taken from a person aged 55 to 75 with breast cancer. The sample consisted of normal breast tissue next to the tumor. CDR3 sequence: CASSPPPGTGHYGYTF. Written as DNA, the CDR3 is TGTGCCAGCAGCCCTCCCCCCGGGACAGGGCACTATGGCTACACCTTC.